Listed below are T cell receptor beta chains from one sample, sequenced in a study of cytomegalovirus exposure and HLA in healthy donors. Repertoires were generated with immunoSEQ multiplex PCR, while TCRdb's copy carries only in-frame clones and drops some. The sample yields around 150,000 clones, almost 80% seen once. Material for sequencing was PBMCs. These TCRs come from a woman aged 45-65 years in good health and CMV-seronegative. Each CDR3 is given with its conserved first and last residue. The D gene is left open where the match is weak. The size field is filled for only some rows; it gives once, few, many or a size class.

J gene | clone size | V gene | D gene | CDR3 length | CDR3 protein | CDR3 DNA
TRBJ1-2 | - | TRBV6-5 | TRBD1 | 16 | CASSYSTGGTDYGYTF | TGTGCCAGCAGTTACTCGACAGGGGGCACGGACTATGGCTACACCTTC
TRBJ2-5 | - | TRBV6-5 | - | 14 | CASSYRLSQETQYF | TGTGCCAGCAGTTACCGACTAAGCCAAGAGACCCAGTACTTC
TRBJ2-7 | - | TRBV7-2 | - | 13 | CASSPDWRYEQYF | TGTGCCAGCAGCCCCGACTGGAGGTACGAGCAGTACTTC
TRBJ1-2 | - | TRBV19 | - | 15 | CASSFGGAPNYGYTF | TGTGCCAGTAGTTTCGGGGGTGCCCCGAACTATGGCTACACCTTC
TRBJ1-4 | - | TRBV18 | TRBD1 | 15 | CARSYGGTVNEKLFF | TGTGCCAGGTCCTACGGCGGGACAGTAAATGAAAAACTGTTTTTT
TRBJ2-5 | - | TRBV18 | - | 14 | CASSPIRNEETQYF | TGTGCCAGCTCACCGATCAGGAATGAAGAGACCCAGTACTTC
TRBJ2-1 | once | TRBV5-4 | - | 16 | CASTPPEGPSYNEQFF | TGTGCCAGCACCCCACCGGAGGGACCCTCCTACAATGAGCAGTTCTTC
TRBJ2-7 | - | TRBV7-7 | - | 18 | CASSQGTHDRERRYEQYF | TGTGCTAGCAGCCAAGGTACCCATGACCGGGAACGGCGCTACGAGCAGTACTTC
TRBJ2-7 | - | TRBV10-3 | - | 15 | CAISEPTGQIYEQYF | TGTGCCATCAGTGAGCCTACGGGACAAATCTACGAGCAGTACTTC
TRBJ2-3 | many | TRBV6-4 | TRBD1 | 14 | CASSDGQGADTQYF | TGTGCCAGCAGTGATGGCCAGGGGGCAGATACGCAGTATTTT
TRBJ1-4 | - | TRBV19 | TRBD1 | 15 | CASNLHRGGKEKLFF | TGTGCCAGTAACCTCCACAGGGGCGGTAAAGAAAAACTGTTTTTT
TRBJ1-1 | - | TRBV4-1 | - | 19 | CASSQRTTGSPGLNTEAFF | TGCGCCAGCAGCCAACGAACCACAGGGAGCCCAGGACTGAACACTGAAGCTTTCTTT
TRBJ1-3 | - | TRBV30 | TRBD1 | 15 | CACRTGSSSGNTIYF | TGTGCCTGTCGGACAGGGTCGAGCTCTGGAAACACCATATATTTT
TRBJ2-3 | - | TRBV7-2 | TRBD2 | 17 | CASSLIPASGTTDTQYF | TGTGCCAGCAGCTTAATTCCCGCTAGCGGGACCACAGATACGCAGTATTTT
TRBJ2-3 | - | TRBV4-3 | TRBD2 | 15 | CASSQASGFVDTQYF | TGCGCCAGCAGCCAAGCTAGCGGATTCGTAGATACGCAGTATTTT
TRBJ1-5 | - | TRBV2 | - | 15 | CASSEGRAGNQPQHF | TGTGCCAGCAGTGAAGGCCGGGCGGGTAATCAGCCCCAGCATTTT
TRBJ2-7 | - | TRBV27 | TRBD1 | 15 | CASRGTGTGEFEQYF | TGTGCCAGCAGGGGGACTGGGACAGGGGAATTCGAGCAGTACTTC
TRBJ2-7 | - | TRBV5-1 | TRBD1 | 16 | CASSLSGTGRTYEQYF | TGCGCCAGCAGCTTGTCCGGGACAGGGCGAACCTACGAGCAGTACTTC
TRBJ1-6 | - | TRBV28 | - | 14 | CAVKLDSFNSPLHF | TGTGCCGTTAAGCTGGACAGTTTCAATTCACCCCTCCACTTT
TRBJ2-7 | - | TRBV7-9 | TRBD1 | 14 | CASSPGTGPKEQYF | TGTGCCAGCAGTCCCGGGACAGGGCCTAAAGAGCAGTACTTC
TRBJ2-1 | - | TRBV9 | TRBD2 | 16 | CASSVIATSGGLEQFF | TGTGCCAGCAGCGTAATAGCCACTAGCGGGGGGTTAGAGCAGTTCTTC
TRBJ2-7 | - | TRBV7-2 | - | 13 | CASSLAPGGEQYF | TGTGCCAGCAGCTTGGCGCCCGGAGGCGAGCAGTACTTC
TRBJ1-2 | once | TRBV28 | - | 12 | CASRGGGYGYTF | TGTGCCAGCAGAGGGGGGGGGTATGGCTACACCTTC
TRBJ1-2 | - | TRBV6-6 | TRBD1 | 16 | CASSYGTGVSHRGYTF | TGTGCCAGCAGTTACGGGACAGGAGTTTCCCACCGGGGCTACACCTTC
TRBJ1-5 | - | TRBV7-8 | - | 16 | CASTKVGDRGHQPQHF | TGTGCCAGCACCAAAGTAGGGGATCGCGGTCATCAGCCCCAGCATTTT
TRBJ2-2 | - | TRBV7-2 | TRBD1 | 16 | CASRRRQGANTGELFF | TGTGCCAGCAGGCGGCGACAGGGGGCGAACACCGGGGAGCTGTTTTTT
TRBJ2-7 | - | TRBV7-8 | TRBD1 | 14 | CASSFWDRDNEQYF | TGTGCCAGCAGCTTTTGGGACAGGGACAACGAGCAGTACTTC
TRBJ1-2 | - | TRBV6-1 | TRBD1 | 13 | CASRTGVGGGYTF | TGTGCCAGCAGGACAGGGGTCGGCGGGGGCTACACCTTC
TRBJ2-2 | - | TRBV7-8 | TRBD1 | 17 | CASSPPLRDRSTGELFF | TGTGCCAGCAGCCCTCCTCTCCGGGACAGAAGCACCGGGGAGCTGTTTTTT
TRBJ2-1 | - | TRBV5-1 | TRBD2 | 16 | CASSFPGDTSGREQFF | TGCGCCAGCAGCTTTCCGGGGGATACTAGCGGGAGAGAGCAGTTCTTC
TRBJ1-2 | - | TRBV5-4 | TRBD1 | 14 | CASRRDRGSYGYTF | TGTGCCAGCAGACGGGACAGGGGGAGCTATGGCTACACCTTC
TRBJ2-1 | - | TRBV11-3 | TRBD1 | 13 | CASGQGPYNEQFF | TGTGCCAGTGGACAGGGGCCGTACAATGAGCAGTTCTTC
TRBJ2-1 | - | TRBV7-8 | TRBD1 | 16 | CASSLARGLSYNEQFF | TGTGCCAGCAGCTTAGCCAGGGGGCTCTCCTACAATGAGCAGTTCTTC
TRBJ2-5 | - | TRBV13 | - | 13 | CASSRLVRETQYF | TGTGCCAGCAGCCGACTAGTTCGTGAGACCCAGTACTTC
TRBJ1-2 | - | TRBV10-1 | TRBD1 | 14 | CASVRTGSEYGYTF | TGCGCCAGCGTGAGGACAGGGTCGGAGTATGGCTACACCTTC
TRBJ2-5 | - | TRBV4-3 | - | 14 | CASSQDSAGSQQYF | TGCGCCAGCAGCCAAGATTCGGCGGGTAGCCAGCAGTACTTC
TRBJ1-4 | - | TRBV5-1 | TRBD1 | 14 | CASSPGQTNEKLFF | TGCGCCAGCAGCCCGGGACAGACAAATGAAAAACTGTTTTTT
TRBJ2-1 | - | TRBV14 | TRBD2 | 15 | CASSQGTSGYNEQFF | TGTGCCAGCAGCCAAGGGACTAGCGGATACAATGAGCAGTTCTTC
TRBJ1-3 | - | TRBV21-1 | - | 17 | CASSKWFGGNSGNTIYF | TGTGCCAGCAGCAAATGGTTTGGCGGGAACTCTGGAAACACCATATATTTT
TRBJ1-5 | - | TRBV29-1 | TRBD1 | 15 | CSVSVQTGGNQPQHF | TGCAGCGTTTCCGTTCAAACAGGGGGAAATCAGCCCCAGCATTTT
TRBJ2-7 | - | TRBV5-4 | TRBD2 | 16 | CASSPLAGGSSYEQYF | TGTGCCAGCAGCCCTCTAGCGGGGGGGAGCTCCTACGAGCAGTACTTC
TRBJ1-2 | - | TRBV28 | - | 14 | CASTTHRDLDGYTF | TGTGCCAGCACCACTCACAGGGATCTTGATGGCTACACCTTC
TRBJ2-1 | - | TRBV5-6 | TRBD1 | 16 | CASSLAPGTGLNEQFF | TGTGCCAGCAGCTTGGCCCCCGGGACAGGCTTAAATGAGCAGTTCTTC
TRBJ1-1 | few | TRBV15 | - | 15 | CATSRDRSTGTEAFF | TGTGCCACCAGCAGAGATCGTAGCACGGGCACTGAAGCTTTCTTT
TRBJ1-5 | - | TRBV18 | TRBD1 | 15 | CASSPNRGLDQPQHF | TGTGCCAGCTCACCAAACAGGGGGCTGGATCAGCCCCAGCATTTT
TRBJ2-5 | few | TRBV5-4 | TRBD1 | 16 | CASSLARTGDWKTQYF | TGTGCCAGCAGCTTGGCCAGGACAGGGGATTGGAAGACCCAGTACTTC
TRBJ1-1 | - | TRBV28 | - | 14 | CASSSRGMNTEAFF | TGTGCCAGCAGTTCGAGGGGGATGAACACTGAAGCTTTCTTT
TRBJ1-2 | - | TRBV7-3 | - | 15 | CASSPQGSIDYGYTF | TGTGCCAGCAGCCCACAGGGTTCGATAGACTATGGCTACACCTTC